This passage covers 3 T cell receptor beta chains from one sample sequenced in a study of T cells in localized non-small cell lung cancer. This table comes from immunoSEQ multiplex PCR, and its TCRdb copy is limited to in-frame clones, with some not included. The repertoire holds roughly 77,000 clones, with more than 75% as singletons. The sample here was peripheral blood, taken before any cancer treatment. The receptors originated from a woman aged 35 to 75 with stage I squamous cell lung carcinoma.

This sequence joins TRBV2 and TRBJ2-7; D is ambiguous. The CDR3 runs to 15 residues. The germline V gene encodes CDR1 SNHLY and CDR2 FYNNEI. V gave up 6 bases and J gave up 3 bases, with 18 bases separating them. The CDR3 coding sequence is TGTGCCAGCAGCCTCGGTTCACTGAGGATCTACGAGCAGTACTTC. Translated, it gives CASSLGSLRIYEQYF.

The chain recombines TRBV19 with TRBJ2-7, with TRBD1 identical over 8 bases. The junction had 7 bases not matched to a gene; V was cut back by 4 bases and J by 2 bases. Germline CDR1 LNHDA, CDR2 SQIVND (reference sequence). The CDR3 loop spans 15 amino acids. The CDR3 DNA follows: TGTGCCAGTAGTAGGACAGGGTTTGGGACCTACGAGCAGTACTTC. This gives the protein CASSRTGFGTYEQYF.

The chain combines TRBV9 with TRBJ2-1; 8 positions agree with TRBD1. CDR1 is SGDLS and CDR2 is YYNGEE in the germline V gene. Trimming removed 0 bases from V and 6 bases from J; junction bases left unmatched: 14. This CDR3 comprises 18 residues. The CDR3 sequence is CASSVEWDGTGRGNEQFF. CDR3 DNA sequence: TGTGCCAGCAGCGTAGAGTGGGACGGGACAGGCCGGGGCAATGAGCAGTTCTTC.